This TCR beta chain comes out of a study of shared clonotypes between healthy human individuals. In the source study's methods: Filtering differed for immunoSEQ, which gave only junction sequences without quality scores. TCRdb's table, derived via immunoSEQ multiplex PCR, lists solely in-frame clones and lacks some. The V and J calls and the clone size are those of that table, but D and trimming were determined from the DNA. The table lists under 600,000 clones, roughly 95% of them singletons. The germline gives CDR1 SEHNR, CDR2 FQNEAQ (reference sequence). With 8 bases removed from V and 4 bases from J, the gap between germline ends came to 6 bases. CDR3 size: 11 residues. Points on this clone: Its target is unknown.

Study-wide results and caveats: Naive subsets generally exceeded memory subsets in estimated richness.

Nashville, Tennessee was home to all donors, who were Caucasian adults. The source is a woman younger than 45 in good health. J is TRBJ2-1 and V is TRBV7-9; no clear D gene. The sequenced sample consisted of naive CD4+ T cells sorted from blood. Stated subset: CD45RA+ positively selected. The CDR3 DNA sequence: TGTGCCAGCGGGGTATACAATGAGCAGTTCTTC. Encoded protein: CASGVYNEQFF.